This TCR beta chain was sequenced during a study of beta chain features in type 1 diabetes. Study-wide points: Patients with type 1 diabetes carried fewer insertions and had more deletions at their VDJ junctions.

V was trimmed by 5 bases and J by 0 bases, leaving 11 bases between them. This CDR3 is built from 14 residues. Germline CDR1 reads SGHDT; CDR2 reads YYEEEE. Of note for this clone: Its antigen is still unknown.

Expressed TCRB transcripts were sequenced because the isolated RNA had all been reverse transcribed beforehand. Libraries were prepared by immunoSEQ multiplex PCR; TCRdb keeps only in-frame clonotypes and omits some of them. The data show under 900,000 clones, 15% to 20% seen once. The sequence was obtained from a woman aged 18-29 years in good health. The sequenced sample consisted of naive CD4+ T cells from blood. The V and J genes are TRBV5-6 and TRBJ1-2; D gene uncertain. The CDR3 sequence is CASSLREANYGYTF. CDR3 bases: TGTGCCAGCAGTCTTAGGGAAGCTAACTATGGCTACACCTTC.